These T cell receptor beta chains were read from a single sample in a study of OX40 agonist ivuxolimab in advanced cancers. The assay was immunoSEQ multiplex PCR, and TCRdb's table has in-frame clones only and misses some. The sample lists around 77,000 clones, about nine tenths occurring once. Here the sequenced sample was CD4+ or CD8+ T cells sorted from blood, taken in a trial of the OX40 agonist ivuxolimab. These receptor sequences come from an adult with an advanced solid tumor such as melanoma, head and neck, liver or kidney cancer. Each CDR3 is given with its conserved first and last residue. D genes are given only for firm matches. Not all rows give a size; the values are once, few, many and, for expanded clones, a class.

CDR3 protein,CDR3 DNA,J gene,clone size,D gene,V gene
CASSQAGGGGNTIYF,TGCGCCAGCAGCCAAGCAGGGGGAGGTGGAAACACCATATATTTT,TRBJ1-3,.,TRBD1,TRBV4-1
CASSGQGSNQPQHF,TGTGCCAGCAGTGGCCAAGGCAGCAATCAGCCCCAGCATTTT,TRBJ1-5,.,.,TRBV6-1
CASSFGLGQGIGEQYF,TGCGCCAGCAGCTTCGGCCTGGGACAGGGGATCGGCGAGCAGTACTTC,TRBJ2-7,.,TRBD1,TRBV5-1
CASSRQQNTEAFF,TGTGCCAGCAGCCGACAGCAGAACACTGAAGCTTTCTTT,TRBJ1-1,once,.,TRBV7-9
CASSPRGAGDDTQYF,TGTGCCAGCTCACCCCGAGGGGCGGGGGACGATACGCAGTATTTT,TRBJ2-3,.,TRBD2,TRBV18
CASSATGWGNQPQHF,TGTGCCAGCAGCGCGACCGGGTGGGGCAATCAGCCCCAGCATTTT,TRBJ1-5,.,.,TRBV7-2
CAWSDDLTPLGAGELFF,TGTGCCTGGAGTGACGACCTGACTCCTTTGGGGGCTGGGGAGCTGTTTTTT,TRBJ2-2,.,.,TRBV30
CAWRGAGGYNEQFF,TGTGCCTGGCGGGGAGCGGGGGGTTACAATGAGCAGTTCTTC,TRBJ2-1,.,TRBD2,TRBV30
CATSRDPRQGRQPQHF,TGTGCCACCAGCAGAGATCCCCGGCAGGGGAGACAGCCCCAGCATTTT,TRBJ1-5,.,.,TRBV15
CASSFDRGTEAFF,TGCGCCAGCAGCTTCGACAGGGGGACTGAAGCTTTCTTT,TRBJ1-1,.,TRBD1,TRBV5-1
CASSQRARTSGEETQYF,TGCGCCAGCAGCCAGAGAGCAAGGACTAGCGGGGAAGAGACCCAGTACTTC,TRBJ2-5,.,TRBD2,TRBV5-1
CASSLGRPNEKLFF,TGCGCCAGCAGCTTGGGGAGGCCAAATGAAAAACTGTTTTTT,TRBJ1-4,.,.,TRBV5-1
CASSPDRGPTGSGYTF,TGCGCCAGCAGCCCCGACAGGGGACCCACCGGGAGTGGCTACACCTTC,TRBJ1-2,.,TRBD1,TRBV5-1
CASSYMDSYAYEQYF,TGTGCCAGCAGTTACATGGATTCATACGCCTACGAGCAGTACTTC,TRBJ2-7,.,.,TRBV6-5
CASNAGTSGGTDTQYF,TGCGCCAGCAACGCCGGGACTAGCGGGGGCACAGATACGCAGTATTTT,TRBJ2-3,.,TRBD2,TRBV5-1
CASSETAGGGYTF,TGTGCCAGCAGTGAAACGGCAGGGGGCGGCTACACCTTC,TRBJ1-2,few,TRBD1,TRBV2
CASSFSQETQYF,TGCGCCAGCAGCTTCAGTCAAGAGACCCAGTACTTC,TRBJ2-5,.,.,TRBV5-1
CASSRQGSVHEQYF,TGTGCCAGCAGTCGACAGGGGAGCGTCCACGAGCAGTACTTC,TRBJ2-7,.,TRBD1,TRBV27
CASGQGRGYTF,TGTGCCAGCGGGCAGGGTAGAGGCTACACCTTC,TRBJ1-2,.,.,TRBV2
CASSQGRGEGVDEQYF,TGTGCCAGCAGCCAAGGGCGGGGCGAGGGGGTGGACGAGCAGTACTTC,TRBJ2-7,.,.,TRBV4-2
CASSGPGGRKETQYF,TGTGCCAGCAGCGGTCCTGGGGGACGCAAGGAGACCCAGTACTTC,TRBJ2-5,once,.,TRBV5-4
CATSRDLAIETQYF,TGTGCCACCAGCAGAGATTTAGCGATAGAGACCCAGTACTTC,TRBJ2-5,.,.,TRBV15
CASSMTDRDSYGYTF,TGTGCCAGTAGTATGACAGATCGGGACAGCTATGGCTACACCTTC,TRBJ1-2,.,TRBD1,TRBV19
CASRVAGEREQYF,TGTGCCAGCAGGGTAGCGGGAGAACGGGAGCAGTACTTC,TRBJ2-7,.,TRBD2,TRBV6-1
CASSQARSGLGYGYTF,TGCGCCAGCAGCCAAGCCCGATCAGGGTTGGGCTATGGCTACACCTTC,TRBJ1-2,.,.,TRBV4-1
CASSTRGDTQYF,TGTGCCAGTAGTACTCGGGGGGATACGCAGTATTTT,TRBJ2-3,.,.,TRBV19
CASSKPGPGSYGYTF,TGTGCCAGTAGTAAGCCGGGACCGGGATCCTATGGCTACACCTTC,TRBJ1-2,.,.,TRBV7-9
CAISDYGTGGENTYNEQFF,TGTGCCATCAGTGATTACGGGACAGGGGGCGAAAATACCTACAATGAGCAGTTCTTC,TRBJ2-1,.,TRBD1,TRBV10-3
CASSSRRGLSYNEQFF,TGTGCCAGCAGTTCACGACGGGGGCTCTCCTACAATGAGCAGTTCTTC,TRBJ2-1,.,.,TRBV27
CASSFAAGDNIQYF,TGTGCCAGCAGCTTTGCTGCGGGGGATAACATTCAGTACTTC,TRBJ2-4,.,TRBD2,TRBV7-2
CASTTGPSNYGYTF,TGTGCCAGTACCACGGGACCGAGCAACTATGGCTACACCTTC,TRBJ1-2,.,.,TRBV19
CASSYPLTYEQYF,TGTGCCAGCAGCTACCCGTTGACTTACGAGCAGTACTTC,TRBJ2-7,.,.,TRBV7-2
CASSLRPMNTEAFF,TGTGCCAGCAGCTTACGGCCGATGAACACTGAAGCTTTCTTT,TRBJ1-1,few,.,TRBV7-2
CASSLRVQEGNEQFF,TGTGCCAGCAGTCTCCGGGTTCAAGAGGGGAATGAGCAGTTCTTC,TRBJ2-1,few,.,TRBV27
CASTSDGSSYNEQFF,TGTGCCAGTACCTCCGACGGCAGCTCCTACAATGAGCAGTTCTTC,TRBJ2-1,.,.,TRBV19
CSVVAGIHTGELFF,TGCAGCGTTGTGGCGGGGATCCACACCGGGGAGCTGTTTTTT,TRBJ2-2,.,.,TRBV29-1
CASSPGLAFNEQFF,TGTGCCAGCAGTCCAGGGCTAGCGTTCAATGAGCAGTTCTTC,TRBJ2-1,.,.,TRBV6-5
CASSPLGETQYF,TGTGCCAGCTCACCTCTAGGTGAGACCCAGTACTTC,TRBJ2-5,.,.,TRBV18
CASMETGDYGYTF,TGTGCCAGCATGGAGACAGGGGACTATGGCTACACCTTC,TRBJ1-2,.,TRBD1,TRBV2
CASSFTQTGTRAFF,TGTGCCAGCAGTTTTACCCAAACTGGGACTAGGGCTTTCTTT,TRBJ1-1,.,.,TRBV28
CASSFPTLALFF,TGTGCCAGCAGCTTTCCTACACTAGCCCTGTTCTTC,TRBJ2-1,.,.,TRBV4-2
CASSVRPGTDYNSPLHF,TGTGCCAGTAGTGTACGACCCGGGACAGACTATAATTCACCCCTCCACTTT,TRBJ1-6,once,TRBD1,TRBV19
CASSVGGPGTDTQYF,TGTGCCAGCAGTGTGGGGGGGCCGGGGACAGATACGCAGTATTTT,TRBJ2-3,.,.,TRBV2
CASSFLGQGTYNEQFF,TGTGCCAGCAGCTTCTTGGGACAGGGGACTTACAATGAGCAGTTCTTC,TRBJ2-1,.,TRBD1,TRBV5-6
CASSASGAGANVLTF,TGTGCCAGCAGTGCTTCAGGTGCTGGGGCCAACGTCCTGACTTTC,TRBJ2-6,.,.,TRBV2
CASSMDPAANSPLHF,TGCGCCAGCAGCATGGACCCGGCGGCTAATTCACCCCTCCACTTT,TRBJ1-6,.,.,TRBV5-1
CASSNRDSYGYTF,TGTGCCAGCAGCAACCGGGACAGTTATGGCTACACCTTC,TRBJ1-2,.,TRBD1,TRBV4-2
CASSLGQVNTEAFF,TGCGCCAGCAGCTTGGGACAGGTGAACACTGAAGCTTTCTTT,TRBJ1-1,.,.,TRBV5-1
CASRGTGAFPSYNEQFF,TGTGCCAGCAGGGGGACAGGGGCCTTTCCCTCCTACAATGAGCAGTTCTTC,TRBJ2-1,.,TRBD1,TRBV2
CASSPSSNQPQHF,TGTGCCAGCAGCCCGAGTAGCAATCAGCCCCAGCATTTT,TRBJ1-5,few,.,TRBV7-9
CASSPGLGSTDTQYF,TGTGCCAGCTCACCCGGGCTAGGGAGCACAGATACGCAGTATTTT,TRBJ2-3,.,.,TRBV18